The 21 T cell receptor beta chains given below trace back to one sample, sequenced in a study of regulatory T cells in long-lasting Graves disease (dated by TCRdb to the early 2020s). The protocol used for the library was multiplex PCR. The reads were generated on an Illumina HiSeq 4000. TCR beta libraries were built with iRepertoire HTBI primers and Arm-PCR amplification of CDR3 regions. TCRdb redid the processing of the public reads, applying fastp at Q25 and MiXCR, and retained in-frame beta chains. Records with the same CDR3 protein are collapsed into one entry carrying the most frequent genes and DNA. This sample gives under 700,000 distinct CDR3 sequences in total; 15% to 20% of them show up just once. Roughly 25% of the sample goes to the ten largest clones. The time point label on this specimen signifies: newly diagnosed GD, antithyroid drugs for less than 3 months. RNA was extracted from PBMCs in TRIzol for both TCR sequencing and RNA sequencing.

This same sample was also taken into another study, of T cells in Graves' hyperthyroidism and ophthalmopathy.

The sequences come from peripheral blood mononuclear cells (PBMCs), collected at new diagnosis, from a patient treated with antithyroid drugs. These receptors were collected from a woman aged 40-60 years with Graves disease. Donor details come from another sample of the same person, matched by shared clones.

This clonotype was seen at least ten times. The chain has TRBV20-1 and TRBJ2-1; TRBD2 aligns across 10 bases. CDR1 DFQATT and CDR2 SNEGSKA come from the germline V gene (reference sequence). Germline trimming cut 5 bases from V and 7 bases from J; bases unmatched to any gene: 8. CDR3 size: 14 residues. This CDR3 reads CSAPGTSVGNEQFF. In DNA form, the CDR3 reads TGCAGTGCTCCGGGGACTAGCGTCGGAAATGAGCAGTTCTTC.

The chain couples TRBV6-2 or TRBV6-3 to TRBJ1-5; unclear D gene. Trimming took 4 bases from V and 5 from J, leaving 12 bases between them. Germline CDR1 reads MNHEY; CDR2 reads SVGEGT. This CDR3 contains 14 residues. This CDR3 reads CASSSPARHQPQHF. CDR3 nucleotide sequence: TGTGCCAGCAGTTCCCCCGCCCGCCATCAGCCCCAGCATTTT.

This clonotype was found many times. The V gene is TRBV2, the J gene TRBJ1-4, with D possibly being TRBD1 (6 bases). Per the germline V gene, CDR1 is SNHLY and CDR2 is FYNNEI. This CDR3 comprises 16 residues. V lost 6 bases, J lost 0 bases, and 14 bases lay in between. CDR3 nucleotide sequence: TGTGCCAGCAGCAAAAGGGGGACGGCAACTAATGAAAAACTGTTTTTT. Translated, it gives CASSKRGTATNEKLFF.

The chain is built from TRBV6-2 or TRBV6-3 and TRBJ1-5, with D maybe TRBD1 (5 bases). V was pared by 2 bases and J by 9 bases, with 8 bases between. The germline V gene has CDR1 MNHEY and CDR2 SVGEGT. This CDR3 contains 12 residues. CDR3 nucleotide sequence: TGTGCCAGCAGTTACGCTAGGGGGCCCCAGCATTTT. This translates into CASSYARGPQHF.

This clonotype was detected only a few times. The rearrangement uses TRBV7-9 and TRBJ2-3; D tentatively fits TRBD1 or TRBD2 (5 bases each). Trimming removed 11 bases from V and 4 bases from J, with 7 bases in between. The CDR3 spans 10 residues. The germline V gene has CDR1 SEHNR and CDR2 FQNEAQ (reference sequence). The CDR3 spells CAGGSDTQYF. DNA for the CDR3: TGTGCCGGGGGTTCAGATACGCAGTATTTT.

This clonotype was counted many times. This chain joins TRBV12-3 or TRBV12-4 and TRBJ1-4; no clear D gene. Trimming stripped 6 bases from V and 4 bases from J, with 6 bases between. This CDR3 has 12 amino acids. CDR3 residues: CASSLSNEKLFF. CDR3 in DNA: TGTGCCAGCAGCCTCAGTAATGAAAAACTGTTTTTT.

This clonotype occurred many times. The chain recombines TRBV7-9 with TRBJ2-7; 7 positions match TRBD1. Germline V lookup: CDR1 SEHNR, CDR2 FQNEAQ (reference sequence). The CDR3 runs to 14 residues. With V trimmed by 5 bases and J by 5 bases, 9 bases remained unmatched. The CDR3 sequence: CASSPRQGLHEQYF. The CDR3 nucleotides read TGTGCCAGCAGCCCCCGACAGGGTCTACACGAGCAGTACTTC.

The J gene is TRBJ2-3, the V gene TRBV18, with D perhaps matching TRBD1 or TRBD2 (5 bases each). The CDR3 contains 16 residues. Germline lookup yields CDR1 KGHSH and CDR2 LQKENI. V lost 3 bases and J 2 bases, leaving 15 bases between the germline ends. The CDR3 DNA reads as TGTGCCAGCTCACCTTGGGACCCCCCCGACACAGATACGCAGTATTTT. It codes for CASSPWDPPDTDTQYF.

The table lists this clonotype with many counts. This chain uses TRBV6-1 with TRBJ1-1; tentatively, D is TRBD1 (5 bases). CDR3 length: 13 residues. The germline CDR1 and CDR2 sequences are MNHNS and SASEGT. V was cut by 7 bases and J by 0 bases, with 9 bases left in between. The CDR3 is CASKEGLNTEAFF. The CDR3 DNA follows: TGTGCCAGCAAGGAGGGGCTGAACACTGAAGCTTTCTTT.

This clonotype showed up many times. The gene calls are TRBV2 and TRBJ1-4; the D is unclear. Germline values: CDR1 SNHLY, CDR2 FYNNEI. V was cut by 6 bases and J by 2 bases, with 7 bases left in between. The CDR3 consists of 13 residues. The CDR3: CASRGNTNEKLFF. As DNA, the CDR3 is TGTGCCAGCAGAGGGAATACTAATGAAAAACTGTTTTTT.

This clonotype has more than one count but fewer than ten. The V and J genes are TRBV3-1 and TRBJ1-6; D remains unclear. V lost 6 bases and J 8 bases, leaving 20 bases between the germline ends. The V gene's germline CDR1 is LGHDT and CDR2 YNNKEL (reference sequence). This CDR3 is 16 amino acids long. The CDR3 protein is CASRVRTGSVDSPLHF. The CDR3 DNA follows: TGTGCCAGCAGGGTACGGACCGGTTCCGTTGATTCACCCCTCCACTTT.

This clonotype was picked up many times. The rearrangement links TRBV7-9 to TRBJ2-2; maybe TRBD1 (6 bases). Trimming took 7 bases from V and 6 from J, leaving 12 bases between them. Germline CDR1 is SEHNR and CDR2 is FQNEAQ (reference sequence). The CDR3 is 13 amino acids. The CDR3 here is CASKFEGAGELFF. Written as DNA, the CDR3 is TGTGCCAGCAAATTTGAGGGGGCCGGGGAGCTGTTTTTT. The full variable domain, completed using reference TRBV7-9 and TRBJ2-2, is DTGVSQNPRHKITKRGQNVTFRCDPISEHNRLYWYRQTLGQGPEFLTYFQNEAQLEKSRLLSDRFSAERPKGSFSTLEIQRTEQGDSAMYLCASKFEGAGELFFGEGSRLTVL.

This chain joins TRBV5-4 and TRBJ2-1; 13 bases map to TRBD2. Trimming cost V 4 bases and J 2 bases; bases outside gene matches: 6. Germline CDR1 and CDR2: SGHNT and YYREEE (reference sequence). The length of the CDR3 is 17 residues. CDR3 residues: CASSVTSGGATYNEQFF. CDR3 DNA sequence: TGTGCCAGCAGCGTCACTAGCGGGGGGGCCACCTACAATGAGCAGTTCTTC.

This clonotype was picked up a small number of times. The chain couples TRBV12-3 or TRBV12-4 to TRBJ1-3, with D unclear. This CDR3 has 15 residues. Trimming left V 1 base short and J 0 bases short, with 7 bases between. The CDR3 sequence is CASSLGGYSGNTIYF. CDR3 bases: TGTGCCAGCAGTTTAGGCGGGTACTCTGGAAACACCATATATTTT.

There are a few counts of this clonotype. The V and J genes are TRBV5-5 and TRBJ2-1; D gene uncertain. The CDR3 spans 16 residues. V was cut by 0 bases and J by 0 bases, with 10 bases left in between. Germline V CDR1 and CDR2: SGHKS, YYEKEE (reference sequence). The CDR3 here is CASSLVADPSYNEQFF. The CDR3 coding sequence is TGTGCCAGCAGCTTGGTTGCAGACCCCTCCTACAATGAGCAGTTCTTC.

This clonotype came up a few times. The chain combines TRBV20-1 with TRBJ2-5; D gene ambiguous. The CDR3 spans 13 residues. Germline V lookup: CDR1 DFQATT, CDR2 SNEGSKA (reference sequence). V lost 8 bases and J 5 bases, leaving 18 bases between the germline ends. DNA of the CDR3: TGCAGTTCCCTCACCGCGGAAGAGGAGACCCAGTACTTC. It codes for CSSLTAEEETQYF.

This clonotype showed up many times. The V and J genes are TRBV6-5 and TRBJ1-1; D is perhaps TRBD1 (5 bases). The V gene's germline CDR1 is MNHEY and CDR2 SVGAGI. V lost 0 bases and J 1 base, leaving 15 bases between the germline ends. The CDR3 is made up of 17 amino acids. The DNA of the CDR3 is TGTGCCAGCAGTTACTCGACGGCCCAAAGGGGGAACACTGAAGCTTTCTTT. Protein product: CASSYSTAQRGNTEAFF.

This clonotype has at least ten counts. The chain employs TRBV20-1 and TRBJ1-1; 11 bases line up with TRBD1. The CDR3 sequence is 14 residues long. Germline CDR1 reads DFQATT; CDR2 reads SNEGSKA (reference sequence). J gave up 0 bases and V 7 bases, and 4 bases lay outside the gene matches. CDR3 loop: CSGRTGGLNTEAFF. The DNA for the CDR3 is TGCAGTGGTAGGACAGGGGGCCTGAACACTGAAGCTTTCTTT.

The rearrangement joins TRBV4-1 to TRBJ2-7; the D gene could be TRBD1 or TRBD2 (5 bases each). Germline-derived CDR1 and CDR2 are MGHRA and YSYEKL. Trimming stripped 5 bases from V and 0 bases from J, with 14 bases between. The CDR3 spans 15 residues. The CDR3 DNA follows: TGCGCCAGCAGCGCGACAGTGGGAGCCTCCTACGAGCAGTACTTC. This codes for CASSATVGASYEQYF.

The chain uses TRBV25-1 and TRBJ2-1; the D is unclear. V was cut by 10 bases and J by 10 bases, with 14 bases left in between. The CDR3 covers 11 residues. Germline V gene data show CDR1 as MGHDK and CDR2 as SYGVNS. For the CDR3, the DNA is TGTGCCACCTCCCGTGGGGTAGAGCAGTTCTTC. This translates into CATSRGVEQFF.

This clonotype was seen at least ten times. V and J are TRBV9 and TRBJ2-1, with 13 positions matching TRBD2. CDR3 size: 17 residues. The V segment lost 1 base and the J segment 10 bases; nucleotides outside the gene matches: 11. The V gene's germline CDR1 is SGDLS and CDR2 YYNGEE. The CDR3 DNA sequence: TGTGCCAGCAGCGTACCCGGGGGGACTAGCGGGGTAGGCGAGCAGTTCTTC. As protein: CASSVPGGTSGVGEQFF.